This TCR beta chain was sequenced during a study of blood T cells in healthy people across ages. A J-beta primer mix and a sample-barcoded 5' primer were used in a second PCR of about 6 to 12 cycles. TCRdb re-called the 5' RACE reads through MiXCR, storing one row per CDR3 protein. The profile shows 850,000 to 1,300,000 distinct CDR3 sequences, under 45% of them singletons. Germline CDR1 is LGHNT and CDR2 is FRNRAP. With 0 bases clipped from V and 6 bases from J, the junction kept 10 bases outside the gene matches. There are 17 residues in the CDR3. Sequencing was carried out using blood. This chain links TRBV12-5 with TRBJ1-5; TRBD1 matches 8 bases. The sequence was collected from a woman aged 55-70 years in good health. CDR3 bases: TGTGCTAGTGGTTTGGTAGTTGGCAGGGGGCCGAGTCAGCCCCAGCATTTT. The encoded protein is CASGLVVGRGPSQPQHF.